The next 4 T cell receptor beta chains were all read from a single sample in a study of blood T cells in healthy people across ages. Using a J-beta primer mix together with a sample-barcoded 5' primer, a second PCR was run for roughly 6 to 11 cycles. TCRdb recomputed calls from the 5' RACE reads with MiXCR, one row per CDR3 protein. This table has about 800,000 distinct CDR3 sequences, 20% to 25% appearing once. These same data were also listed under a study on T cells of mothers and their children.

The sequenced sample was blood. The receptors were sampled from a boy between 10 and 17 years old in good health.

The V and J genes are TRBV4-2 and TRBJ2-7; 7 nucleotides line up with TRBD2. The ends lost 1 base at V and 2 bases at J; junction bases unmatched: 8. The length of the CDR3 is 16 residues. In germline, CDR1 is LGHNA, CDR2 YNFKEQ. The CDR3 spells CASSQAAGVKAYEQYF. CDR3 bases: TGTGCCAGCAGCCAAGCGGCGGGGGTTAAAGCCTACGAGCAGTACTTC.

The V gene is TRBV25-1, the J gene TRBJ2-1; D perhaps matches TRBD2 (6 bases). There are 15 residues in the CDR3. V was clipped by 5 bases and J by 5 bases, with 16 bases between them. The germline gives CDR1 MGHDK, CDR2 SYGVNS. Here the CDR3 DNA reads TGTGCCAGCAGTTCCCCACTAGCAGTTAACAATGAGCAGTTCTTC. This encodes CASSSPLAVNNEQFF.

The V and J genes are TRBV20-1 and TRBJ2-1; 10 bases fit TRBD2. Per germline, CDR1 DFQATT and CDR2 SNEGSKA (reference sequence). The CDR3 runs 13 residues. The CDR3: CSLRTSGYNEQFF. The CDR3, as DNA: TGCAGCCTCCGGACTAGCGGTTACAATGAGCAGTTCTTC.

The table lists this clonotype with a few counts. The chain employs TRBV4-3 and TRBJ2-5, with 7 positions matching TRBD2. The germline V gene encodes CDR1 LGHNA and CDR2 YSLEER. Unmatched junction bases numbered 5, after V lost 1 base and J lost 0 bases. This CDR3 contains 16 residues. The CDR3 region has the DNA TGCGCCAGCAGCCAAGGTTTAGGGACTAACCAAGAGACCCAGTACTTC. Translation: CASSQGLGTNQETQYF.